One sample yielded the 20 T cell receptor beta chains listed below, sequenced in a study of CD8 T cells in ankylosing spondylitis. TCRdb reanalysed the 5' RACE reads using MiXCR and keeps one entry per CDR3 protein. The sample contains about 340,000 distinct CDR3 sequences, 20% to 25% of which appear only once. The sequenced sample consisted of blood, either unsorted or a sorted T cell fraction (not recorded which). The receptors stem from a male donor with ankylosing spondylitis or in good health (not recorded which).

This clonotype was seen more than once but under ten times. This chain links TRBV20-1 with TRBJ2-5; D remains unclear. This CDR3 is built from 12 residues. Germline values: CDR1 DFQATT, CDR2 SNEGSKA (reference sequence). The V end lost 3 bases, the J end lost 1 base, and 6 bases lay between the germline ends. CDR3 sequence: CSARELQETQYF. The DNA for the CDR3 is TGCAGTGCTAGGGAACTCCAAGAGACCCAGTACTTC.

This clonotype showed up many times. V and J are TRBV7-9 and TRBJ2-7, with 9 bases matching TRBD1. The CDR3 loop spans 15 amino acids. Germline CDR1 SEHNR, CDR2 FQNEAQ (reference sequence). V was clipped by 0 bases and J by 4 bases; unmatched bases: 4. Written as DNA, the CDR3 is TGTGCCAGCAGCTTAGCCGGGACAGGGTTGTACGAGCAGTACTTC. It specifies CASSLAGTGLYEQYF.

The rearrangement uses TRBV5-1 and TRBJ2-7; D is unclear. CDR1 and CDR2 (germline): SGHRS, YFSETQ. V was trimmed by 0 bases and J by 0 bases, leaving 7 bases between them. The CDR3 contains 14 residues. Here the CDR3 reads CASSLEAPSYEQYF. CDR3 DNA sequence: TGCGCCAGCAGCTTGGAGGCTCCCTCCTACGAGCAGTACTTC.

This clonotype was detected only a few times. This chain joins TRBV7-9 and TRBJ2-2; D not resolved. With 7 bases removed from V and 4 bases from J, the gap between germline ends came to 13 bases. The CDR3 extends over 14 amino acids. The germline V gene encodes CDR1 SEHNR and CDR2 FQNEAQ (reference sequence). The CDR3 nucleotides read TGTGCCAGCACCTCCACTCCAGTCACCGGGGAGCTGTTTTTT. Its protein product is CASTSTPVTGELFF.

The gene calls are TRBV24-1 and TRBJ2-1, with TRBD1 matching 8 bases. Germline loops: CDR1 KGHDR, CDR2 SFDVKD. There are 14 residues in the CDR3. V trimming: 9 bases; J trimming: 2 bases; junction bases outside the gene matches: 5. This chain's CDR3 is CATADREPYNEQFF. CDR3 DNA: TGTGCCACCGCGGACAGGGAACCCTACAATGAGCAGTTCTTC.

V gene TRBV12-3 or TRBV12-4 combines with J gene TRBJ2-3; D possibly corresponds to TRBD2 (7 bases). V was trimmed by 3 bases and J by 5 bases, leaving 12 bases between them. The CDR3 is made up of 14 amino acids. In DNA form, the CDR3 reads TGTGCCAGCAGTTTGGGGGGGCCGATAGATACGCAGTATTTT. Amino acid sequence: CASSLGGPIDTQYF.

Ten or more counts support this clonotype. This chain uses TRBV13 with TRBJ1-5; the D gene is possibly TRBD1 (5 bases). The CDR3 covers 14 residues. V lost 3 bases, J lost 4 bases, and 10 bases lay in between. CDR1 is PRHDT, CDR2 FYEKMQ, per germline (reference sequence). The CDR3 is CASSLGQINQPQHF. CDR3 DNA sequence: TGTGCCAGCAGCTTGGGGCAGATTAATCAGCCCCAGCATTTT.

This clonotype was counted only a few times. The chain links TRBV5-1 to TRBJ1-1; D unresolved. CDR1 is SGHRS, CDR2 YFSETQ, per germline. V shed 0 bases and J shed 0 bases, with 9 bases lying between them. This CDR3 has 15 residues. The CDR3 region is CASSLDAGLNTEAFF. The CDR3 DNA reads as TGCGCCAGCAGCTTGGACGCCGGATTGAACACTGAAGCTTTCTTT.

The CDR3 DNA follows: TGTGCCAGCAGCTTAAGACCGAGAGGGACTAGCTTCTACGAGCAGTACTTC. Its translation: CASSLRPRGTSFYEQYF. V is TRBV7-9 and J is TRBJ2-7; 9 bases fit TRBD2. Losses at the gene ends were 2 bases for V and 3 bases for J; bases not matched to a gene: 11. CDR3 size: 17 residues. The germline V gene encodes CDR1 SEHNR and CDR2 FQNEAQ (reference sequence).

The genes are TRBV30 and TRBJ1-6, with D possibly matching TRBD1 (5 bases). Per the germline V gene, CDR1 is GTSNPN and CDR2 is SVGIG (reference sequence). The CDR3 has 13 residues. Trimming removed 2 bases from V and 6 bases from J, with 8 bases in between. CDR3 bases: TGTGCCTGGAGTTTCGGGGGTAATTCACCCCTCCACTTT. Translation: CAWSFGGNSPLHF. The variable domain in full, completed from reference TRBV30 and TRBJ1-6, reads SQTIHQWPATLVQPVGSPLSLECTVEGTSNPNLYWYRQAAGRGLQLLFYSVGIGQISSEVPQNLSASRPQDRQFILSSKKLLLSDSGFYLCAWSFGGNSPLHFGNGTRLTVT.

The V gene is TRBV7-9, the J gene TRBJ2-1; 9 nucleotides agree with TRBD1. The V and J ends lost 5 bases and 3 bases, in that order; junction bases with no gene match: 5. The CDR3 spans 15 residues. CDR1 is SEHNR, CDR2 FQNEAQ, per germline (reference sequence). In nucleotides, the CDR3 is TGTGCCAGCAGCCGAACGACAGGGGGCTACAATGAGCAGTTCTTC. Residues: CASSRTTGGYNEQFF.

This clonotype was seen a handful of times. This sequence joins TRBV11-2 and TRBJ2-2; D may be TRBD2 (5 bases). Trimming removed 5 bases from V and 4 bases from J, with 8 bases in between. CDR1 and CDR2 (germline): SGHAT, FQNNGV. The CDR3 loop spans 13 amino acids. CDR3 in amino acids: CASSRGLTGELFF. The CDR3, as DNA: TGTGCCAGCAGCCGAGGACTCACCGGGGAGCTGTTTTTT.

This chain uses TRBV6-4 with TRBJ2-3; weak D call: TRBD1 (6 bases). The V end lost 5 bases, the J end lost 2 bases, and 17 bases lay between the germline ends. The CDR3 consists of 16 residues. In germline, CDR1 is MRHNA, CDR2 SNTAGT. The CDR3 DNA reads TGTGCCAGCAGTCGACCAGGGGCAGGGAACACAGATACGCAGTATTTT. Translated, it gives CASSRPGAGNTDTQYF.

Only a few counts were recorded for this clonotype. The chain recombines TRBV12-3 or TRBV12-4 with TRBJ1-1, with no clear D. This CDR3 comprises 14 residues. V was pared by 3 bases and J by 4 bases, with 12 bases between. The CDR3 loop reads CASSLNPGRTEAFF. The CDR3 nucleotides are TGTGCCAGCAGTTTGAACCCGGGTCGCACTGAAGCTTTCTTT.

This clonotype was recorded a few times. The V and J genes are TRBV11-1 and TRBJ2-7; D is unresolved. Germline V gene lookup returns CDR1 SGHAT and CDR2 FQDESV (reference sequence). V was shortened by 3 bases and J by 7 bases, with 10 bases between the two germline ends. There are 12 residues in the CDR3. CDR3 DNA sequence: TGTGCCAGCAGCTTGAAGAAGGGAGAGCAGTACTTC. This gives the protein CASSLKKGEQYF.

This sequence joins TRBV12-3 or TRBV12-4 and TRBJ2-3; D not certain. This CDR3 is 17 amino acids long. Trimming shortened V by 6 bases and J by 0 bases, and 19 bases separated the two germline ends. The CDR3 DNA follows: TGTGCCAGCAGCCCGACCACAATGGGCAGTAGCACAGATACGCAGTATTTT. Encoded protein: CASSPTTMGSSTDTQYF.

The chain has TRBV11-1 and TRBJ2-1; D uncertain. Germline V gene data show CDR1 as SGHAT and CDR2 as FQDESV (reference sequence). V was clipped by 5 bases and J by 9 bases, with 11 bases between them. The CDR3 is 12 amino acids. Here the CDR3 reads CASSPGWLEQFF. The CDR3 DNA is TGTGCCAGCAGCCCCGGTTGGCTTGAGCAGTTCTTC.

The chain links TRBV28 to TRBJ1-6; D unclear. The CDR3 length is 14 residues. The germline V and J ends were trimmed by 7 bases and 3 bases, with 10 bases remaining between them. Per the germline V gene, CDR1 is MDHEN and CDR2 is SYDVKM. As DNA, the CDR3 is TGTGCCAGCAACTCCAGAAACTATAATTCACCCCTCCACTTT. Its protein product is CASNSRNYNSPLHF.

This clonotype was found a few times. The rearrangement joins TRBV7-2 to TRBJ2-5; 10 positions agree with TRBD1. This CDR3 contains 15 residues. V was pared by 7 bases and J by 2 bases, with 7 bases of the junction left unmatched. Germline assignment: CDR1 SGHTA and CDR2 FQGNSA. The CDR3 sequence is CASTAGTGVQETQYF. The CDR3, as DNA: TGTGCCAGCACCGCTGGGACAGGGGTACAAGAGACCCAGTACTTC.

This clonotype was counted only a few times. This chain joins TRBV4-1 and TRBJ2-7, with 7 positions matching TRBD2. J was trimmed by 0 bases and V by 0 bases; bases with no gene match: 8. CDR3 length: 17 amino acids. Per germline, CDR1 MGHRA and CDR2 YSYEKL. CDR3 nucleotide sequence: TGCGCCAGCAGCCAAGATACCCCGGGACTACTCTCCTACGAGCAGTACTTC. Translation: CASSQDTPGLLSYEQYF.